The sample holds a few counts of the clone carrying this T cell receptor (beta chain). The target antigen is unknown. The data were obtained in a study of cytomegalovirus exposure and HLA in healthy donors. Study at large: Early on, a data release was issued that held 80 million or so unique TCRs from HLA-typed donors.

PCR employed 60 Vbeta and 13 Jbeta primers. Sequenced by immunoSEQ multiplex PCR; TCRdb stores in-frame clones only, minus some. The sample lists around 140,000 clones, about four fifths occurring once. CDR3 length equals 14 residues. Germline CDR1 reads SNHLY; CDR2 reads FYNNEI. After removal of 6 bases from V and 3 bases from J, the junction contained 6 bases not matched to a gene. Study outcomes and limitations: Previous analysis showed most TCR beta V segments were productive about 90% or about 30% of the time. Compared with the approximately 700-donor mean, an Asian-associated ancestry cluster reportedly had fewer N-insertions, according to a later analysis.

The receptor comes from a woman in her 40s in good health and CMV-seropositive. What was sequenced was PBMCs. The rearrangement joins TRBV2 to TRBJ2-3; the match to TRBD2 covers 7 bases. The CDR3 region is CASRRQGGTDTQYF. As DNA, the CDR3 is TGTGCCAGCAGGAGGCAGGGAGGGACAGATACGCAGTATTTT.